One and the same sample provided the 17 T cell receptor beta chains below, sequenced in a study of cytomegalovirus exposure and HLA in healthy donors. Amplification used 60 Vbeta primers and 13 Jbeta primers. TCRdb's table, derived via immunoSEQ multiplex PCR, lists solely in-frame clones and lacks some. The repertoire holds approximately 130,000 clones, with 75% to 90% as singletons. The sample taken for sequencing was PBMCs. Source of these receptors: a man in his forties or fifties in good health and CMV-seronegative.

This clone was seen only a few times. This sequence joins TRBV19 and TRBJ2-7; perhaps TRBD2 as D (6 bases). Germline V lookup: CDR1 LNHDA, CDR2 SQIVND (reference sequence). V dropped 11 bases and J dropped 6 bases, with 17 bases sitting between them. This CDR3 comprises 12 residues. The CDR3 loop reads CAAGTDLGEQYF. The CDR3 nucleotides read TGTGCCGCAGGGACTGACCTGGGCGAGCAGTACTTC.

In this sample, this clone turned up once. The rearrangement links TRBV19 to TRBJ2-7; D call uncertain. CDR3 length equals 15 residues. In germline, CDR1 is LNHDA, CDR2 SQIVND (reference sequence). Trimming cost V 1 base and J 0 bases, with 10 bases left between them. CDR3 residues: CASSIGTETSYEQYF. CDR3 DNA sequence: TGTGCCAGTAGTATAGGTACAGAGACCTCCTACGAGCAGTACTTC.

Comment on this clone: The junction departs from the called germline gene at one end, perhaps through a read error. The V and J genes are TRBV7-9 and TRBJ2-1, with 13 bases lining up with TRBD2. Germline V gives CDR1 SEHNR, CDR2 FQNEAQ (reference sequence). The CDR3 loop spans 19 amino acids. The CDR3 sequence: CSSSLGLRTSGRMINEQFF. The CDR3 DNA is TGTTCCAGCAGCTTGGGCCTAAGGACTAGCGGGAGAATGATCAATGAGCAGTTCTTC. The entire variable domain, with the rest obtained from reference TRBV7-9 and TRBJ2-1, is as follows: DTGVSQNPRHKITKRGQNVTFRCDPISEHNRLYWYRQTLGQGPEFLTYFQNEAQLEKSRLLSDRFSAERPKGSFSTLEIQRTEQGDSAMYLCSSSLGLRTSGRMINEQFFGPGTRLTVL.

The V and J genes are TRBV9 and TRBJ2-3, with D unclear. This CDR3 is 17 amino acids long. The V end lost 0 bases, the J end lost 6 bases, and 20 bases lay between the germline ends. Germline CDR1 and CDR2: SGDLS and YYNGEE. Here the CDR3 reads CASSVGVAPNYRDTQYF. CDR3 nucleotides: TGTGCCAGCAGCGTAGGGGTAGCTCCGAACTATCGGGATACGCAGTATTTT.

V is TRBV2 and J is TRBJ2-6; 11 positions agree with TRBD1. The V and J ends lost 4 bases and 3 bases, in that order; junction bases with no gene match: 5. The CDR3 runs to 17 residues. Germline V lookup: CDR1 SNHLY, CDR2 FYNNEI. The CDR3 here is CASSVGQGAFGANVLTF. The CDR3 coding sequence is TGTGCCAGCAGTGTAGGACAGGGGGCATTTGGGGCCAACGTCCTGACTTTC.

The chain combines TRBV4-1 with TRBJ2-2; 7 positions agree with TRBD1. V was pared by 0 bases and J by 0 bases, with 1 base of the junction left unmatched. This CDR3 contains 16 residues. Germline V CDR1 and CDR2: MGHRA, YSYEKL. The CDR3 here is CASSQEGQSNTGELFF. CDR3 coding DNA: TGCGCCAGCAGCCAAGAGGGACAGTCGAACACCGGGGAGCTGTTTTTT.

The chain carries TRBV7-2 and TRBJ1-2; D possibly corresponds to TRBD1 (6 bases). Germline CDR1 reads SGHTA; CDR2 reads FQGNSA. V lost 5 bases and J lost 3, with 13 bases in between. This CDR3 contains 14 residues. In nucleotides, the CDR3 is TGTGCCAGCAGCGACAGGCAGGACCACTATGGCTACACCTTC. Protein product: CASSDRQDHYGYTF.

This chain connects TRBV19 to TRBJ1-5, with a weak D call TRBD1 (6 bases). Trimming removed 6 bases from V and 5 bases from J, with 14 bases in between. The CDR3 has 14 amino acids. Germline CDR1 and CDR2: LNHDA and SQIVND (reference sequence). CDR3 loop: CASRLNREDQPQHF. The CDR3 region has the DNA TGTGCCAGTAGACTCAACAGGGAAGATCAGCCCCAGCATTTT.

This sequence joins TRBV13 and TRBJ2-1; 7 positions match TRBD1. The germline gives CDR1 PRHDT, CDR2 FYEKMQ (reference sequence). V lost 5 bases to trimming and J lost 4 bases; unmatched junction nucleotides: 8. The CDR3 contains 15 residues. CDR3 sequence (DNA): TGTGCCAGCAGCGGGGGACAGAGAAGATACAATGAGCAGTTCTTC. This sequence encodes CASSGGQRRYNEQFF.

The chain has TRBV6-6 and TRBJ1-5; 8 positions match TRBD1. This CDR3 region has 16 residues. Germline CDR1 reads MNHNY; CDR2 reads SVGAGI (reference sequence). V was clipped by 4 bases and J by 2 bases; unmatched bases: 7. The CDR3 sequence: CASSFPDRAGNQPQHF. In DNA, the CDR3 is TGTGCCAGCAGTTTCCCGGACAGGGCGGGCAATCAGCCCCAGCATTTT.

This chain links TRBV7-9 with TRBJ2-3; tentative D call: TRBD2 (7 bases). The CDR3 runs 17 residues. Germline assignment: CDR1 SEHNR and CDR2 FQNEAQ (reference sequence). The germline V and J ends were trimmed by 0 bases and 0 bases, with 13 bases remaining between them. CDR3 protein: CASSLADRGASTDTQYF. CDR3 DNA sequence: TGTGCCAGCAGCTTAGCAGACCGGGGGGCTAGCACAGATACGCAGTATTTT.

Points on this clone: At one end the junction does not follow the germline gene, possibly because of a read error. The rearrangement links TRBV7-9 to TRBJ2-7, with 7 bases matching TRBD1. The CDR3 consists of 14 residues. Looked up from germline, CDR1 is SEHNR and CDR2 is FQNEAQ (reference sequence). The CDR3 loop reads CSSSPGQRSDEQYF. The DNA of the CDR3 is TGTTCCAGCAGCCCGGGACAGCGGTCGGACGAGCAGTACTTC. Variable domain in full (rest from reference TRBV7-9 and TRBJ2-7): DTGVSQNPRHKITKRGQNVTFRCDPISEHNRLYWYRQTLGQGPEFLTYFQNEAQLEKSRLLSDRFSAERPKGSFSTLEIQRTEQGDSAMYLCSSSPGQRSDEQYFGPGTRLTVT.

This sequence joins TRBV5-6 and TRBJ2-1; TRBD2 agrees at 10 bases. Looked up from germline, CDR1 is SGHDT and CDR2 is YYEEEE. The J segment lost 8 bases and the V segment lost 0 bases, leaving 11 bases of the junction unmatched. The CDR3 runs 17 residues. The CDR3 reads CASSLGVAGGTEDEQFF. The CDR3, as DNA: TGTGCCAGCAGCTTGGGGGTAGCGGGAGGAACCGAGGATGAGCAGTTCTTC.

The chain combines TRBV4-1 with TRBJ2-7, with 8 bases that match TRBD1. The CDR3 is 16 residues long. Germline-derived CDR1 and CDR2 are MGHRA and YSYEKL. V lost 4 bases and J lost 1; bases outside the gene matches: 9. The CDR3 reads CASSPRDRTLSYEQYF. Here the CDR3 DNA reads TGCGCCAGCAGCCCCCGGGACAGGACGTTATCCTACGAGCAGTACTTC.

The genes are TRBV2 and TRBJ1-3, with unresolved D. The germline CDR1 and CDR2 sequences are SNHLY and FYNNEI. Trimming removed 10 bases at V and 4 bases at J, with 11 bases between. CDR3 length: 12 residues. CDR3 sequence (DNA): TGTGCCACCACTGGGCTGGGAAACACCATATATTTT. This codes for CATTGLGNTIYF.

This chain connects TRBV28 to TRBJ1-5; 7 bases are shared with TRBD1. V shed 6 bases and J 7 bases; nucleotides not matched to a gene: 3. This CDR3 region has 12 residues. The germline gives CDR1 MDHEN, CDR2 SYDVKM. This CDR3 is CASSRQGQPQHF. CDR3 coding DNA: TGTGCCAGCAGCCGACAGGGACAGCCCCAGCATTTT.

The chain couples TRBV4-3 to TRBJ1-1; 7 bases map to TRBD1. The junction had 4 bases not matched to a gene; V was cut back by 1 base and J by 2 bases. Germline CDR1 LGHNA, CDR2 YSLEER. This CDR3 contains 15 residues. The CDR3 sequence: CASSQVAGGNTEAFF. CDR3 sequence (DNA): TGCGCCAGCAGCCAAGTGGCAGGGGGAAACACTGAAGCTTTCTTT.